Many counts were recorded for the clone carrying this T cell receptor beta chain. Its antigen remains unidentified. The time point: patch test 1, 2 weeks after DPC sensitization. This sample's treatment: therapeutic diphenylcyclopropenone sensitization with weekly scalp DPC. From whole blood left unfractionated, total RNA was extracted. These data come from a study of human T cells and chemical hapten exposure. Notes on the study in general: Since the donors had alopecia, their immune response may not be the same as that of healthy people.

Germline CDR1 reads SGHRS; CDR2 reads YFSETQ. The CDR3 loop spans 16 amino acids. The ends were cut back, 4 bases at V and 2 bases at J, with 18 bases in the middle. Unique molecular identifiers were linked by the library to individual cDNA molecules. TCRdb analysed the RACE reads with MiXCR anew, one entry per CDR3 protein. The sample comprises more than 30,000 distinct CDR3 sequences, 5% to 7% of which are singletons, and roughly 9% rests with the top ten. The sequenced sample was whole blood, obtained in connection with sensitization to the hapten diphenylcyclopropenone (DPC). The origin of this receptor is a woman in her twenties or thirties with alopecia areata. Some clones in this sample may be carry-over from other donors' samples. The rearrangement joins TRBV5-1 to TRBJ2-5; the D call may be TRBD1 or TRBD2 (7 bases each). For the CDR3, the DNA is TGCGCCAGCAGCGGAGCGGGACAGTTCCAGCAAGAGACCCAGTACTTC. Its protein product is CASSGAGQFQQETQYF. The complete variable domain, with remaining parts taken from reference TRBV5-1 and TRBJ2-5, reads KAGVTQTPRYLIKTRGQQVTLSCSPISGHRSVSWYQQTPGQGLQFLFEYFSETQRNKGNFPGRFSGRQFSNSRSEMNVSTLELGDSALYLCASSGAGQFQQETQYFGPGTRLLVL.